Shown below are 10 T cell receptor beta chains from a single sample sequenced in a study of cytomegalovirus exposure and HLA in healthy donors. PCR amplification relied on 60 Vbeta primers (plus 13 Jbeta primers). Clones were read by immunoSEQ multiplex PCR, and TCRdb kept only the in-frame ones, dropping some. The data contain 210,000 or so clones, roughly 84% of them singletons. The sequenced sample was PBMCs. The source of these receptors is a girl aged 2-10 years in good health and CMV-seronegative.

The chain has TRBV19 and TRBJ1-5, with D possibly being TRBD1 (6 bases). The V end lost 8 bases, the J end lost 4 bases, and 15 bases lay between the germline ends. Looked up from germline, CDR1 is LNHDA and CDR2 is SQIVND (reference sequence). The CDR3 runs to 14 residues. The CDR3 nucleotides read TGTGCCAGTTTACCCAGGGGCGGTAATCAGCCCCAGCATTTT. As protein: CASLPRGGNQPQHF.

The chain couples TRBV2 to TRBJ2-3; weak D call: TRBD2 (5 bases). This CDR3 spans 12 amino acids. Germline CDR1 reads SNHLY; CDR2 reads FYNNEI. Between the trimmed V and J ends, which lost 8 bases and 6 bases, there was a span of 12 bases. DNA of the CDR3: TGTGCCAGCTTTGAGAGGAGGGATACGCAGTATTTT. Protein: CASFERRDTQYF.

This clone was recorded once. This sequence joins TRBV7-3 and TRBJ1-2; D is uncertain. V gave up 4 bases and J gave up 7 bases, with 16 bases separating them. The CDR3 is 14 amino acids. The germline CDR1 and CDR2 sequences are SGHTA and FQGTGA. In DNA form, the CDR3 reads TGTGCCAGCAGCTCGCTCGGGGAGCCGGGTGGCTACACCTTC. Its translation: CASSSLGEPGGYTF.

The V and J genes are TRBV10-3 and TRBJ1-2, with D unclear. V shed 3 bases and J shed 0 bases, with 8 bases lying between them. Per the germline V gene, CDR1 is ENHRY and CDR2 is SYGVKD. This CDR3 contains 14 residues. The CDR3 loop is CAISEMAANYGYTF. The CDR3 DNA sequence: TGTGCCATCAGTGAAATGGCTGCTAACTATGGCTACACCTTC.

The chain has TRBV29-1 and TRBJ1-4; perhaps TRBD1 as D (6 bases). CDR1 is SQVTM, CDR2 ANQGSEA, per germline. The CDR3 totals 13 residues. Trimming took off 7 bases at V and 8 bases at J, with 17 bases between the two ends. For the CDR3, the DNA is TGCAGCGCCCGTAGCGGGGGCCGGGAAAAACTGTTTTTT. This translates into CSARSGGREKLFF.

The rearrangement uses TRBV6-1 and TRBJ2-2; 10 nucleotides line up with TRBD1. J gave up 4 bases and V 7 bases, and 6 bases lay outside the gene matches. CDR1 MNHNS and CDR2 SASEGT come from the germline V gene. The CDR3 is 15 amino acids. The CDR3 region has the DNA TGTGCCAGCAACTTAAGGACAGGGGGCACCGGGGAGCTGTTTTTT. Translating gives CASNLRTGGTGELFF.

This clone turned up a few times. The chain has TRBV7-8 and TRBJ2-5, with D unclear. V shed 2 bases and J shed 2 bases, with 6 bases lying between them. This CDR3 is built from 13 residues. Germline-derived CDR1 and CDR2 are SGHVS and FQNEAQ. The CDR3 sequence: CASSLLVQETQYF. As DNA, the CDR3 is TGTGCCAGCAGCTTACTAGTTCAAGAGACCCAGTACTTC.

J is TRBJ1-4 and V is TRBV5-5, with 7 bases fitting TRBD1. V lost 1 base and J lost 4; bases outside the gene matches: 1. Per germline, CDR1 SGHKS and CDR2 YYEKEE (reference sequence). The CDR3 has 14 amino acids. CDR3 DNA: TGTGCCAGCAGCTTGACAGGGGTTAATGAAAAACTGTTTTTT. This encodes CASSLTGVNEKLFF.

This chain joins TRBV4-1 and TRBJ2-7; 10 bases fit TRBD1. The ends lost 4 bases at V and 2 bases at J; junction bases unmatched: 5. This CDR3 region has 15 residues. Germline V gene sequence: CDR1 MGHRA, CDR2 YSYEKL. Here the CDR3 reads CASSREGQGTYEQYF. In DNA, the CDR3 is TGCGCCAGCAGCCGAGAGGGACAGGGGACCTACGAGCAGTACTTC.

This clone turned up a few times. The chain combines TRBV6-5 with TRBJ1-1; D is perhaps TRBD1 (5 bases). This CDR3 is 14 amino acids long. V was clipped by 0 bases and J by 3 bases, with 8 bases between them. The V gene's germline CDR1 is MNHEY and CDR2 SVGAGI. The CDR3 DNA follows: TGTGCCAGCAGTTACTCCTGGGGGGACACTGAAGCTTTCTTT. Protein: CASSYSWGDTEAFF.